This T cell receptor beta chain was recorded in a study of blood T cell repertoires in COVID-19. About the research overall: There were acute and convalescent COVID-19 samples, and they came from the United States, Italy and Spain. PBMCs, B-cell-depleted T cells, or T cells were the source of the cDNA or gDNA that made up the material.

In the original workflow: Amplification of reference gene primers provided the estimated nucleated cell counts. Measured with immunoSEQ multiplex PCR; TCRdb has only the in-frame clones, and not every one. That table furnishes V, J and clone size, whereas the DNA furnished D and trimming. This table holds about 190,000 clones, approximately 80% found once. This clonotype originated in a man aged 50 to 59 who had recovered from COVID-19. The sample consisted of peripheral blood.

The CDR3 sequence: CATEDRFQETQYF. CDR3 bases: TGTGCCACCGAAGACAGGTTTCAGGAGACCCAGTACTTC. This chain connects TRBV19 to TRBJ2-5; maybe TRBD1 (6 bases). The CDR3 covers 13 residues. V was cut by 10 bases and J by 5 bases, with 17 bases left in between. Germline CDR1 LNHDA, CDR2 SQIVND (reference sequence).